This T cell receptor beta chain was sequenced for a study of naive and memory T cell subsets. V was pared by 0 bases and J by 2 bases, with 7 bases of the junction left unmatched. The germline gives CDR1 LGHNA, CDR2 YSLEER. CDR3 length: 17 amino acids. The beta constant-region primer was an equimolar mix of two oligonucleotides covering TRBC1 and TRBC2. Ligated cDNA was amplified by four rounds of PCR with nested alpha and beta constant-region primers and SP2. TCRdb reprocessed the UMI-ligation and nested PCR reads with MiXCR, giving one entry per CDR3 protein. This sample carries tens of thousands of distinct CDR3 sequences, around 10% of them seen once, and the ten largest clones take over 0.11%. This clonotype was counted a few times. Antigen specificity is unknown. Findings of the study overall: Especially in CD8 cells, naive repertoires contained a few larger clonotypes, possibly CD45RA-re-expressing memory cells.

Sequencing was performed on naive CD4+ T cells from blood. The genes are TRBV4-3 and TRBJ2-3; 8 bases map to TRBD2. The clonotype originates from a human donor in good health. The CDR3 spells CASSQDLSGSTTDTQYF. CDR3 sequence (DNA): TGCGCCAGCAGCCAAGATTTGAGCGGGAGTACCACAGATACGCAGTATTTT.